The 11 T cell receptor beta chains below all came from one sample that was sequenced in a study of blood T cell repertoires in COVID-19. Profiled with immunoSEQ multiplex PCR; TCRdb holds only in-frame clones, not every one. The table has around 100,000 clones, about four fifths seen once. The sequencing sample was made of peripheral blood. These receptors all come from a woman older than 75 with active or convalescent COVID-19.

The chain couples TRBV11-2 to TRBJ1-6; possibly TRBD1 for D (5 bases). V dropped 0 bases and J dropped 10 bases, with 13 bases sitting between them. Germline-derived CDR1 and CDR2 are SGHAT and FQNNGV. The CDR3 runs 15 residues. The CDR3 sequence is CASSLEGGSLSPLHF. The CDR3 DNA follows: TGTGCCAGCAGCTTAGAGGGGGGGAGTTTGTCACCCCTCCACTTT.

CDR3: CASKKTGNTIYF. In DNA form, the CDR3 reads TGTGCCAGCAAGAAAACAGGGAACACCATATATTTT. The chain uses TRBV28 and TRBJ1-3; D might be TRBD1 (6 bases). The germline V and J ends were trimmed by 7 bases and 7 bases, with 11 bases remaining between them. The CDR3 consists of 12 residues. The V gene's germline CDR1 is MDHEN and CDR2 SYDVKM.

CDR3 residues: CASSLGEGFAYNEQFF. Here the CDR3 DNA reads TGTGCCAGCAGCTTAGGGGAGGGGTTCGCCTACAATGAGCAGTTCTTC. The chain combines TRBV7-2 with TRBJ2-1; 7 nucleotides align to TRBD2. The CDR3 is 16 amino acids. From germline, CDR1 is SGHTA and CDR2 FQGNSA. With 1 base clipped from V and 2 bases from J, the junction kept 5 bases outside the gene matches.

The rearrangement uses TRBV29-1 and TRBJ1-1, with 9 bases aligning to TRBD1. V dropped 6 bases and J dropped 4; count of bases not matched to a gene: 15. CDR1 is SQVTM and CDR2 is ANQGSEA in the germline V gene. The CDR3 is 16 amino acids. Written as DNA, the CDR3 is TGCAGCGTAGTTAACAGGGGGCTCTCGTTAAGCACTGAAGCTTTCTTT. Translated, it gives CSVVNRGLSLSTEAFF.

CDR3 residues: CASSGDRENTEAFF. In nucleotides, the CDR3 is TGTGCCAGCAGTGGGGACAGAGAGAACACTGAAGCTTTCTTT. The J gene is TRBJ1-1, the V gene TRBV28, with 7 bases aligning to TRBD1. With V trimmed by 5 bases and J by 1 base, 4 bases remained unmatched. The CDR3 consists of 14 residues. The germline V gene has CDR1 MDHEN and CDR2 SYDVKM.

Written as DNA, the CDR3 is TGTGCCAGCAGCTTAGCGCTAACAGCTGAAGCTTTCTTT. Its protein product is CASSLALTAEAFF. The chain is built from TRBV7-9 and TRBJ1-1; D is unresolved. The CDR3 contains 13 residues. V lost 0 bases to trimming and J lost 6 bases, with 8 bases between them. The V gene's germline CDR1 is SEHNR and CDR2 FQNEAQ (reference sequence).

The rearrangement links TRBV28 to TRBJ2-3; 9 positions match TRBD2. Germline V gene lookup returns CDR1 MDHEN and CDR2 SYDVKM. Trimming at V came to 10 bases and at J to 2 bases, leaving 7 bases not matched to a gene. The CDR3 totals 14 residues. The CDR3 DNA reads as TGTGCCACCCTAGCGGGACGAATCACAGATACGCAGTATTTT. Its translation: CATLAGRITDTQYF.

The V call is TRBV6-5, the J call TRBJ2-1, with 10 bases identical to TRBD2. Per germline, CDR1 MNHEY and CDR2 SVGAGI. V gave up 6 bases and J gave up 8 bases; unmatched junction bases: 10. The CDR3 length is 15 residues. CDR3 in DNA: TGTGCCAGCAGAGAGAGCGGGGGGGCGCGCGATGAGCAGTTCTTC. This gives the protein CASRESGGARDEQFF.

The chain couples TRBV19 to TRBJ1-5; D is uncertain. V was cut by 7 bases and J by 2 bases, with 12 bases left in between. Germline assignment: CDR1 LNHDA and CDR2 SQIVND (reference sequence). There are 14 residues in the CDR3. CDR3 sequence: CASIRSGGNQPQHF. In DNA, the CDR3 is TGTGCCAGTATTCGCTCCGGTGGCAATCAGCCCCAGCATTTT.

A few counts support this clone. The chain employs TRBV2 and TRBJ1-5; 8 bases map to TRBD1. The CDR3 is 12 residues long. The V segment lost 5 bases and the J segment 10 bases; nucleotides outside the gene matches: 4. Germline V gene lookup returns CDR1 SNHLY and CDR2 FYNNEI. This chain's CDR3 is CASSHRGGPQHF. The CDR3 DNA sequence: TGTGCCAGCAGTCACAGGGGGGGACCCCAGCATTTT.

This clone was recorded a few times. The chain has TRBV7-2 and TRBJ2-5, with D hard to call. The CDR3 runs 13 residues. V lost 4 bases, J lost 5 bases, and 11 bases lay in between. Germline V gives CDR1 SGHTA, CDR2 FQGNSA. The CDR3 sequence: CASSSLVMETQYF. The CDR3 region has the DNA TGTGCCAGCAGCTCCCTCGTTATGGAGACCCAGTACTTC.